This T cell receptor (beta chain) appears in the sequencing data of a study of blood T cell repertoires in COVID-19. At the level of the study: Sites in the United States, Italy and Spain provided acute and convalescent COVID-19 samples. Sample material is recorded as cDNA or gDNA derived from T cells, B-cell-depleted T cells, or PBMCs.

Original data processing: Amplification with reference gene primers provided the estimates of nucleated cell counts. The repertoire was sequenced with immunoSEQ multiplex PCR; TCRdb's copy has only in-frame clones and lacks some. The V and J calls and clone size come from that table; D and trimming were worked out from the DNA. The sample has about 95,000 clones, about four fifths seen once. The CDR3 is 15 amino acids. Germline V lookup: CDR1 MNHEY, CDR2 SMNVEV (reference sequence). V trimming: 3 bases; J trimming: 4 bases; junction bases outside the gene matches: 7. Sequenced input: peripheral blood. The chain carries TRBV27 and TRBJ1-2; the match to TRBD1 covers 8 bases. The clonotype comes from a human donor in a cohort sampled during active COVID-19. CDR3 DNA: TGTGCCAGCAGTTTCTCTGGACAGGGACTCTATGGCTACACCTTC. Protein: CASSFSGQGLYGYTF.